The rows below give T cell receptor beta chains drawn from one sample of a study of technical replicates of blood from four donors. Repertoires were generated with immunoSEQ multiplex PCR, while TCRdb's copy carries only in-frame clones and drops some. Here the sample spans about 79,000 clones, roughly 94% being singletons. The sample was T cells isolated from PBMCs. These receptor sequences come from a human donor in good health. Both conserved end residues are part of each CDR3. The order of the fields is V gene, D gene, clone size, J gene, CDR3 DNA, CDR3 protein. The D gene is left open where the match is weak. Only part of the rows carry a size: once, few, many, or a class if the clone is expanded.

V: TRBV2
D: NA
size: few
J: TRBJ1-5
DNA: TGTGCCAGCAGTGTATTTGAGGAGCAGCCCCAGCATTTT
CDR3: CASSVFEEQPQHF

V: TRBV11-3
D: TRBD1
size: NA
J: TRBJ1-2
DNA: TGTGCCAGCACCCCCGGGACAGGGGATGGCTACACCTTC
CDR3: CASTPGTGDGYTF

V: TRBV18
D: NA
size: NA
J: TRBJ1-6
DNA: TGTGCCAGCTCACTATTCAGGGATTCACCCCTCCACTTT
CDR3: CASSLFRDSPLHF

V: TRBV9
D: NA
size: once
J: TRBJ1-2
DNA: TGTGCCAGCAGCGCGCACCGGGGAAACTATGGCTACACCTTC
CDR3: CASSAHRGNYGYTF

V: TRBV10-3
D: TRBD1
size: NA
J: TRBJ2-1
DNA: TGTGCCATCAGTGAGGTACAGGGGAAGGTCGGGATCTTC
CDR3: CAISEVQGKVGIF

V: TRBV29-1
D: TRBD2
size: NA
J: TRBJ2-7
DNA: TGCAGCGTTAGGGGGGTCACTAGCGGGAGGGACGAGCAGTACTTC
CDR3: CSVRGVTSGRDEQYF

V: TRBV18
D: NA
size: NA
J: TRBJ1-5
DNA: TGTGCCAGCTCACCACGATTTGCAGGGGAACAGCCCCAGCATTTT
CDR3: CASSPRFAGEQPQHF

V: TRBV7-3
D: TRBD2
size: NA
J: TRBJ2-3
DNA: TGTGCCAGCAGCCTCACTAGCGGGAGATACTACACAGATACGCAGTATTTT
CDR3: CASSLTSGRYYTDTQYF

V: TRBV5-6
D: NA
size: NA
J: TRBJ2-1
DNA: TGTGCCAGCAGCGCTACAGGGATAGGAGAGTTCTTC
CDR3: CASSATGIGEFF

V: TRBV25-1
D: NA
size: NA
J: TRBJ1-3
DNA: TGTGCCAGCAGTGGCGGGACGGAAGTTCGAAACACCATATATTTT
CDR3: CASSGGTEVRNTIYF

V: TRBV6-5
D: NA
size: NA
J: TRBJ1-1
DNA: TGTGCCAGCCTCCCACGCCCAGGGCAGGAAGCTTTCTTT
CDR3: CASLPRPGQEAFF

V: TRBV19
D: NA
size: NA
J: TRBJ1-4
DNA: TGTGCCAGTACTGGCCGGACAGTTGGAAAACTGTTTTTT
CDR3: CASTGRTVGKLFF

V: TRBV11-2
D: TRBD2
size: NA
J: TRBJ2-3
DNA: TGTGCCAGCAGCTTAGGGGCGGGGGGCTTCACAGATACGCAGTATTTT
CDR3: CASSLGAGGFTDTQYF

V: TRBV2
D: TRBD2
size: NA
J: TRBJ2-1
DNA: TGTGCCAGCAGTGGATTAGCGGGAGTTAAAAGTGAGCAGTTCTTC
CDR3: CASSGLAGVKSEQFF

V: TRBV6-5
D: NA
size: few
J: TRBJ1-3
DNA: TGTGCCAGCAGACAGGGAACTGGAAACACCATATATTTT
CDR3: CASRQGTGNTIYF

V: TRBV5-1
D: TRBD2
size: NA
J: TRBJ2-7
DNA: TGCGCCAGCAGCGGACTAGCGGGTGGGGGAAGCTCCTACGAGCAGTACTTC
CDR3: CASSGLAGGGSSYEQYF

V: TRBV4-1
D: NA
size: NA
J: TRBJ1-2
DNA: TGCGCCAGCAGCCAAGAGCGCGAGAGACTCTATGGCTACACCTTC
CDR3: CASSQERERLYGYTF

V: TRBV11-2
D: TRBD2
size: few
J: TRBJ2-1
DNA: TGTGCCAGCACCCTCAGGAGCGGGGGATACAATGAGCAGTTCTTC
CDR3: CASTLRSGGYNEQFF

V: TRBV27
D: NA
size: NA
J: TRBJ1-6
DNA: TGTGCCAGCAGTTTAAGAGGACAGCTTACCGAGGAGTTT
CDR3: CASSLRGQLTEEF

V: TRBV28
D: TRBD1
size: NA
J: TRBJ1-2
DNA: TGTGCCATCGGAACAGGGGTTTTTGAGGGCTACACCTTC
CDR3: CAIGTGVFEGYTF

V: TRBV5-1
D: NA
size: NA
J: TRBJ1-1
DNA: TGCGCCAGCAGCTTGGTTTCAGGTTTCGGCACTGAAGCTTTCTTT
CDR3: CASSLVSGFGTEAFF

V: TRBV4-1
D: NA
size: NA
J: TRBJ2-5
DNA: TGCGCCAGCAGCCAAGCGACAGGTGGGCTCCGGGAGACCCAGTACTTC
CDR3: CASSQATGGLRETQYF

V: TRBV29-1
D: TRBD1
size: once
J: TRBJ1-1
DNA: TGCAGCGGGGGACAGGGAATTGTCGGGAACACTGAAGCTTTCTTT
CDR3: CSGGQGIVGNTEAFF

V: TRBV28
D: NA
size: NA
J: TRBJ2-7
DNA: TGTGCCAGCAGTTTCGACGGGTCCTACGAGCAGTACTTC
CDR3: CASSFDGSYEQYF

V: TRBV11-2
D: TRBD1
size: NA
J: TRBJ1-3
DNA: TGTGCCAGCCCTATGGGGGACAGCGGAAACACCATATATTTT
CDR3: CASPMGDSGNTIYF

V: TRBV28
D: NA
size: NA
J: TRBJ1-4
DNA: TGTGCCAGCACGATTTCAGCGGGTGAAAAACTGTTTTTT
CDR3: CASTISAGEKLFF

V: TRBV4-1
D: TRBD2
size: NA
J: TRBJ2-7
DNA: TGCGCCAGCAGCCAAGATCTTGGACTAGCGGGGCGCTACGAGCAGTACTTC
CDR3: CASSQDLGLAGRYEQYF

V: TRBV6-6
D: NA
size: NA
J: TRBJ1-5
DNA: TGTGCCAGCAGTTCCGAGCCCAGGTCCAATCAACCCCAGCATTTT
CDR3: CASSSEPRSNQPQHF

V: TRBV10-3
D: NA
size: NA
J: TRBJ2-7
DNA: TGTGCCATCAGTGAACCCCAACCCCCGGGTATGGCCTACGAGCAGTACTTC
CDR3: CAISEPQPPGMAYEQYF

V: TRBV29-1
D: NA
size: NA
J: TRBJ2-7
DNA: TGCAGCGTCGCGCTTAGGGGCGGGACAGACCCTTGGGAGCAGTACTTC
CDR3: CSVALRGGTDPWEQYF

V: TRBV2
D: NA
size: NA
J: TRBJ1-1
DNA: TGTGCCAGCAGTACAGGATATCGGCAATCTGAAGCTTTCTTT
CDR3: CASSTGYRQSEAFF

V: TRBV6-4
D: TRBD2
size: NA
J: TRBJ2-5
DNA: TGTGCCAGCTCCCCGGGACTAGGAAAAGAGACCCAGTACTTC
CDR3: CASSPGLGKETQYF

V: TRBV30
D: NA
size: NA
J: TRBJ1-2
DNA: TGTGCCTGGAGTGTACTTAGACATACCTATGGCTACACCTTC
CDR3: CAWSVLRHTYGYTF

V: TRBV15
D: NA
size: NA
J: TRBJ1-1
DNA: TGTGCCACCAGCAGAGACGGACAGCCGTTGAACACTGAAGCTTTCTTT
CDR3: CATSRDGQPLNTEAFF

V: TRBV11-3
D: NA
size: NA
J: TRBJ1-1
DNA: TGTGCCAGCAGCCCCCACAGGGTGCAGAACACTGAAGCTTTCTTT
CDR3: CASSPHRVQNTEAFF

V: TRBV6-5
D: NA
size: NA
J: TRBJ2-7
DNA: TGTGCCAGCATGGACTACGAGACCTACGAGCAGTACTTC
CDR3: CASMDYETYEQYF

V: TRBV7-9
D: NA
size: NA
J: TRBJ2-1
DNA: TGTGCCAGCCTCGGGAGTTTAATATTAAGTGAGCAGTTCTTC
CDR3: CASLGSLILSEQFF

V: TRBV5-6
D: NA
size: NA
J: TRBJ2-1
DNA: TGTGCCAGCAGCTTGGGCGCTGGAGGCTCCTACAATGAGCAGTTCTTC
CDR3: CASSLGAGGSYNEQFF

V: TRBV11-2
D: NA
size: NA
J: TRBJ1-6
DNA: TGTGCCAGCAGCTTAGCGGGAAATAATTCACCCCTCCACTTT
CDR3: CASSLAGNNSPLHF

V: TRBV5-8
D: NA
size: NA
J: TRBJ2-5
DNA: TGTGCCAGCAGCTTTTCAACCGGGGGGACCCAGTACTTC
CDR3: CASSFSTGGTQYF

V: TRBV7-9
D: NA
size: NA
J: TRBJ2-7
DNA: TGTGCCAGCAGCTTATACCAGGGGCTCGAGGCCAGGGTCCACGAGCAGTACTTC
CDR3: CASSLYQGLEARVHEQYF

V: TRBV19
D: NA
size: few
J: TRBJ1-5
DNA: TGTGCCAGTAGTGTGACAGTTCAGCCCCAGCATTTT
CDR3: CASSVTVQPQHF

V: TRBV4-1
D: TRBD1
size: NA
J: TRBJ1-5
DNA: TGCGCCAGCAGCCAGCCGGGACAGGGGGGGCCCCAGCATTTT
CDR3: CASSQPGQGGPQHF

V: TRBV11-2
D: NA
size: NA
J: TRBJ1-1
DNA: TGTGCCAGCAGCTTGGAATTGGGGGCAGGTGAAGCTTTCTTT
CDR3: CASSLELGAGEAFF

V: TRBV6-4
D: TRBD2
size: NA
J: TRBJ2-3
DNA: TGTGCCAGCAATACTAGCGGGAACACAGATACGCAGTATTTT
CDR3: CASNTSGNTDTQYF

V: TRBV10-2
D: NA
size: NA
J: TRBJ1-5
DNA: TGCGCCAGCTGCAGACAGTATAATCAGCCCCAGCATTTT
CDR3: CASCRQYNQPQHF

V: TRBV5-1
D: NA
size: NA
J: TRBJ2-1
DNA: TGCGCCAGCAGCGGCTTTAAGGAGTCACGAGAGCAGTTCTTC
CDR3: CASSGFKESREQFF

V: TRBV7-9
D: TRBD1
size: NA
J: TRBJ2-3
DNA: TGTGCCAGCACGCCAGGGGGAATAGATACGCAGTATTTT
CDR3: CASTPGGIDTQYF